The clone carrying this T cell receptor (beta chain) has a count of ten or more. Its antigen is unidentified. These data are taken from a study of human T cells and chemical hapten exposure. Study-wide results and caveats: With alopecia, donors may have immune responses unlike healthy people's. After DPC sensitization, TCRs above 1 in 1000 frequency showed no change.

TCRdb redid the calling of the RACE reads with MiXCR, one entry per CDR3 protein. The table has 340,000 or so distinct CDR3 sequences, approximately 6.3% seen once; the top ten hold 8% to 9%. Deletions cut 2 bases from V and 1 base from J, with 7 bases between. Germline V gene lookup returns CDR1 KGHSH and CDR2 LQKENI. The CDR3 totals 14 residues. This sample's time point: patch test 1, 2 weeks after DPC sensitization. Treatment in this sample: therapeutic diphenylcyclopropenone sensitization with weekly scalp DPC. The source material was whole blood, sampled in connection with sensitization to the hapten diphenylcyclopropenone (DPC). The chain combines TRBV18 with TRBJ2-3, with D maybe TRBD1 (5 bases). This TCR was recovered from a woman aged 18-35 years with alopecia areata. Some clones in this sample may be carry-over from other donors' samples. The CDR3 region is CASSPTTGTDTQYF. Written as DNA, the CDR3 is TGTGCCAGCTCACCAACGACAGGCACAGATACGCAGTATTTT. The full variable domain, completed using reference TRBV18 and TRBJ2-3, is NAGVMQNPRHLVRRRGQEARLRCSPMKGHSHVYWYRQLPEEGLKFMVYLQKENIIDESGMPKERFSAEFPKEGPSILRIQQVVRGDSAAYFCASSPTTGTDTQYFGPGTRLTVL.